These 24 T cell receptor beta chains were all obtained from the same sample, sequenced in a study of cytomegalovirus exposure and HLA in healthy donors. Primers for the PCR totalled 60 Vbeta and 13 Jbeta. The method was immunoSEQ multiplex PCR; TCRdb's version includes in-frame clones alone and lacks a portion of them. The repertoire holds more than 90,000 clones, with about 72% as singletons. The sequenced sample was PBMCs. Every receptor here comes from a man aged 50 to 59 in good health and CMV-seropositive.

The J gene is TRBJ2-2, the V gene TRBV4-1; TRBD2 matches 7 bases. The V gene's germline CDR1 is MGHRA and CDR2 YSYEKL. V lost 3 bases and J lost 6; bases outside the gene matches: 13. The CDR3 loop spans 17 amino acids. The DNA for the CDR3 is TGCGCCAGCAGCCAGGCCTTGGAAGGGGCGGGAGCCGGGGAGCTGTTTTTT. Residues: CASSQALEGAGAGELFF.

The CDR3 loop reads CASSPRPPEANYGYTF. The CDR3 coding sequence is TGTGCCAGCTCACCACGCCCGCCAGAAGCTAACTATGGCTACACCTTC. This sequence joins TRBV18 and TRBJ1-2; no definite D call. The CDR3 length is 16 residues. The V and J ends lost 1 base and 0 bases respectively, with 12 bases between them. Germline CDR1 reads KGHSH; CDR2 reads LQKENI.

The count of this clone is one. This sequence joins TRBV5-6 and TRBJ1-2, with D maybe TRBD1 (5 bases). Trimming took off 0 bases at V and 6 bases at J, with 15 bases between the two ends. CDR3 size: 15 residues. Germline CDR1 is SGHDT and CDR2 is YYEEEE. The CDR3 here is CASSLVARVKDGYTF. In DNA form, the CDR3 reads TGTGCCAGCAGCTTGGTGGCCAGGGTGAAAGATGGCTACACCTTC.

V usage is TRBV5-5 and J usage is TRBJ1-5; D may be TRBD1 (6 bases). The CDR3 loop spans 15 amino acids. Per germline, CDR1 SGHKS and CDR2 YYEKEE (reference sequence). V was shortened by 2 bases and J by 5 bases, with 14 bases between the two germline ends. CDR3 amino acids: CASSFTGGLDQPQHF. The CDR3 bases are TGTGCCAGCAGCTTCACGGGGGGGCTCGATCAGCCCCAGCATTTT. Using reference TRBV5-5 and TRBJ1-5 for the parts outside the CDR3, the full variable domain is DAGVTQSPTHLIKTRGQQVTLRCSPISGHKSVSWYQQVLGQGPQFIFQYYEKEERGRGNFPDRFSARQFPNYSSELNVNALLLGDSALYLCASSFTGGLDQPQHFGDGTRLSIL.

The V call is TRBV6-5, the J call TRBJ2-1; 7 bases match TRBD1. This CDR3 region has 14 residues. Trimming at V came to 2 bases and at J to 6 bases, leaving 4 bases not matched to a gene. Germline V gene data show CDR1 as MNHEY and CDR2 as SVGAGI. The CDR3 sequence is CASSYVGQVNEQFF. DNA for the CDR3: TGTGCCAGCAGTTACGTCGGACAGGTCAATGAGCAGTTCTTC.

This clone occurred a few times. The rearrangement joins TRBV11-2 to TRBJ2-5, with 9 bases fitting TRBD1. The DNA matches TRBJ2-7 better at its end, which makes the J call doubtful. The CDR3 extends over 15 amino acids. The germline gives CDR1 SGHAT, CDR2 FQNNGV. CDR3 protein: CASSSLGDRAYEQYF. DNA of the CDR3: TGTGCCAGCAGCTCCCTGGGGGACAGGGCCTACGAGCAGTACTTC.

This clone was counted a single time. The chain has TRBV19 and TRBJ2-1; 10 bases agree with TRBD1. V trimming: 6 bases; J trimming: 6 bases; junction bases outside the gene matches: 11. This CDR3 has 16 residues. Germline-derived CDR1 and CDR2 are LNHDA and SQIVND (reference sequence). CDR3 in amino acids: CASSPRDRGRINEQFF. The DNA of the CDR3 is TGTGCCAGTAGCCCCCGGGACAGGGGTCGCATCAATGAGCAGTTCTTC.

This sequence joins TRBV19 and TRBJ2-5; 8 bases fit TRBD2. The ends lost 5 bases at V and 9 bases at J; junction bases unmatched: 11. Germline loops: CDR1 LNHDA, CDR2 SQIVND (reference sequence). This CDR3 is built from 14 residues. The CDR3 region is CASSGETSERAQYF. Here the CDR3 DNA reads TGTGCCAGTAGTGGGGAGACTAGCGAGAGAGCCCAGTACTTC.

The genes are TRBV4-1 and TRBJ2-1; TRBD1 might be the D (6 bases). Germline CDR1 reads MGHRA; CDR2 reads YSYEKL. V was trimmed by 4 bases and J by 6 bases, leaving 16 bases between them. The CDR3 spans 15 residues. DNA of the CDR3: TGCGCCAGCAGCCCCAGAGATGAGGGGGTCAATGAGCAGTTCTTC. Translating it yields CASSPRDEGVNEQFF.

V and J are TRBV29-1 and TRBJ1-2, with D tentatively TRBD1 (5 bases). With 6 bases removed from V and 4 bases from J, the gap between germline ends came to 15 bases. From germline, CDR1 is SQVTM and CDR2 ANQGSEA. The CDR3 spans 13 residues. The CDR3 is CSVVIPQGYGYTF. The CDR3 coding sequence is TGCAGCGTCGTTATACCTCAGGGCTATGGCTACACCTTC.

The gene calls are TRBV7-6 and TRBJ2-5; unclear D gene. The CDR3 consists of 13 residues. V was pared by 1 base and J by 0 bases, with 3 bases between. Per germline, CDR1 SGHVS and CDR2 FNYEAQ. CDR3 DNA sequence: TGTGCCAGCAGCTTAGTCTACCAAGAGACCCAGTACTTC. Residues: CASSLVYQETQYF.

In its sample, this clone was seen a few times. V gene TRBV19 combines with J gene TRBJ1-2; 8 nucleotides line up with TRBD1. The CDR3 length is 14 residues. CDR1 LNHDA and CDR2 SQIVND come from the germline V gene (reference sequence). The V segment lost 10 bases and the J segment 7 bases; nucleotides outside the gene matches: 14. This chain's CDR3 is CATGTGIGQGGYTF. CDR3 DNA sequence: TGTGCCACTGGGACAGGAATTGGGCAAGGTGGCTACACCTTC.

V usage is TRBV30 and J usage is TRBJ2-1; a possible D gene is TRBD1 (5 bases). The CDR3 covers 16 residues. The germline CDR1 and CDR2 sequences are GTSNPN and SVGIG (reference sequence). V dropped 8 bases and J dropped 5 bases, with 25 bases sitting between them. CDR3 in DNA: TGTGCCAAAACACCAGACCTGGGGCCTTATGACAATGAGCAGTTCTTC. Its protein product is CAKTPDLGPYDNEQFF.

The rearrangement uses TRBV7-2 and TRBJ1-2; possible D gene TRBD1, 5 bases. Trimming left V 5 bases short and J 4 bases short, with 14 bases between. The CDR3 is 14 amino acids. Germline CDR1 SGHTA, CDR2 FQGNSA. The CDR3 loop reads CASSPGGSSYGYTF. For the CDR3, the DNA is TGTGCCAGCAGCCCCGGGGGGTCCAGCTATGGCTACACCTTC. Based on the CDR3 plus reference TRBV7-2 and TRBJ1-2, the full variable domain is GAGVSQSPSNKVTEKGKDVELRCDPISGHTALYWYRQSLGQGLEFLIYFQGNSAPDKSGLPSDRFSAERTGGSVSTLTIQRTQQEDSAVYLCASSPGGSSYGYTFGSGTRLTVV.

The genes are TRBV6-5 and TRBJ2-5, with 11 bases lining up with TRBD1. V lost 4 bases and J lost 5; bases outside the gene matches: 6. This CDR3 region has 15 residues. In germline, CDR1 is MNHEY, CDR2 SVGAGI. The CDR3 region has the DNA TGTGCCAGCAGTTCCGGGACAGGGGGAAGGGAGACCCAGTACTTC. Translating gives CASSSGTGGRETQYF.

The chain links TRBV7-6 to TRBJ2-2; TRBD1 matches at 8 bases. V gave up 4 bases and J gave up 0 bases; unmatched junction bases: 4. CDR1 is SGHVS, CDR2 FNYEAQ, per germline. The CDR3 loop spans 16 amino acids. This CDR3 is CASSSGQGANTGELFF. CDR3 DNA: TGTGCCAGCAGCTCCGGACAGGGTGCGAACACCGGGGAGCTGTTTTTT.

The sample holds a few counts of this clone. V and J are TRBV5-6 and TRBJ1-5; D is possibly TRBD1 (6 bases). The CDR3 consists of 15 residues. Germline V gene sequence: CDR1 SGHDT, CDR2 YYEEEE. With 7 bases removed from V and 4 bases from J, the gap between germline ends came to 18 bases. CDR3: CASSYGVGANQPQHF. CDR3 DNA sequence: TGTGCCAGCTCCTACGGGGTGGGGGCTAATCAGCCCCAGCATTTT.

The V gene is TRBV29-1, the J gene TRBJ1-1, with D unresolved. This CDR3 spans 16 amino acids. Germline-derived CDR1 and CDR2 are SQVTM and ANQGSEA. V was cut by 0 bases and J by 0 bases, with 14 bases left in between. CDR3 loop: CSVEDLEDFMNTEAFF. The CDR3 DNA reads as TGCAGCGTTGAAGATCTAGAAGACTTCATGAACACTGAAGCTTTCTTT.

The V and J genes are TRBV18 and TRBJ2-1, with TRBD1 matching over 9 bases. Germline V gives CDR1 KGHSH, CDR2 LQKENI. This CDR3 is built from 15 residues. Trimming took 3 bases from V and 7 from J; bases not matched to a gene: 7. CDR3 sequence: CASSPLGQGGNEQFF. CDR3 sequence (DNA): TGTGCCAGCTCACCTCTGGGACAGGGCGGGAATGAGCAGTTCTTC.

As DNA, the CDR3 is TGTGCCAGCAGTGAGCTCAGGGGATGGATCACTGAAGCTTTCTTT. Its translation: CASSELRGWITEAFF. The rearrangement links TRBV25-1 to TRBJ1-1; D possibly corresponds to TRBD1 (6 bases). This CDR3 is built from 15 residues. Germline loops: CDR1 MGHDK, CDR2 SYGVNS. V dropped 3 bases and J dropped 4 bases, with 15 bases sitting between them. The full variable domain, with the rest looked up from reference TRBV25-1 and TRBJ1-1, is EADIYQTPRYLVIGTGKKITLECSQTMGHDKMYWYQQDPGMELHLIHYSYGVNSTEKGDLSSESTVSRIRTEHFPLTLESARPSHTSQYLCASSELRGWITEAFFGQGTRLTVV.

CDR3 amino acids: CASSLYRGNEQFF. In nucleotides, the CDR3 is TGTGCCAGCAGCTTATACCGGGGCAATGAGCAGTTCTTC. The chain combines TRBV7-7 with TRBJ2-1; D may be TRBD2 (5 bases). The germline CDR1 and CDR2 sequences are SSHAT and FNYEAQ (reference sequence). CDR3 size: 13 residues. Deletions cut 2 bases from V and 6 bases from J, with 8 bases between. Looking up the rest from reference TRBV7-7 and TRBJ2-1 gives the full variable domain: GAGVSQSPRYKVTKRGQDVTLRCDPISSHATLYWYQQALGQGPEFLTYFNYEAQPDKSGLPSDRFSAERPEGSISTLTIQRTEQRDSAMYRCASSLYRGNEQFFGPGTRLTVL.

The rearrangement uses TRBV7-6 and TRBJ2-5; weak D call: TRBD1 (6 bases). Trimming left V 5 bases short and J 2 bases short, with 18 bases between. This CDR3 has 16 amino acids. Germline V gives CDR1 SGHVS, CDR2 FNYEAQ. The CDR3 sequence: CASSRDRFSFQETQYF. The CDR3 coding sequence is TGTGCCAGCAGCCGCGACAGGTTCAGTTTTCAAGAGACCCAGTACTTC.

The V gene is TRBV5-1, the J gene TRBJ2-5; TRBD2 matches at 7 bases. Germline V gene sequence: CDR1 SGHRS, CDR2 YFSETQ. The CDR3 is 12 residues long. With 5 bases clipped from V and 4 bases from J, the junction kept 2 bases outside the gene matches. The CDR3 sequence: CASSGGGETQYF. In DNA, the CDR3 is TGCGCCAGCAGTGGGGGGGGAGAGACCCAGTACTTC.

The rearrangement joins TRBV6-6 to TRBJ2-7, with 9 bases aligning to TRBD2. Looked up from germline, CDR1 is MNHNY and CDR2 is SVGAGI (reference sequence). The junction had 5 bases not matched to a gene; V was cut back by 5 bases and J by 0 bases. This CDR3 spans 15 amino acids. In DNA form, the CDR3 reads TGTGCCAGCAGTCGACTAGCGGCCAGCTCCTACGAGCAGTACTTC. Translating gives CASSRLAASSYEQYF.